The clone carrying this T cell receptor beta chain was found a few times. The antigen remains unidentified. Total RNA was isolated from each sample in quantities of at least 5.5 micrograms. Germline V gene sequence: CDR1 DFQATT, CDR2 SNEGSKA (reference sequence). With 7 bases clipped from V and 7 bases from J, the junction kept 9 bases outside the gene matches. The CDR3 sequence is 13 residues long. Through a sample-barcoded 5' primer and a J-beta primer mix, a second PCR was run for roughly 7 to 11 cycles. TCRdb reprocessed the 5' RACE reads via MiXCR and lists one record per CDR3 protein. This sample has under 2 million distinct CDR3 sequences, with 30% to 40% found just once. The sample comes from a study of blood T cells in healthy people across ages. Whole-study results and caveats: Both naive CD4+ cell counts and diversity were greater in long-lived donors than in aged donors.

The TCR originated in a woman in her thirties in good health. Sequenced material: blood. The V call is TRBV20-1, the J call TRBJ1-5; 8 bases map to TRBD1. CDR3: CSVSQGAKQPQHF. DNA of the CDR3: TGCAGTGTGTCGCAGGGGGCAAAACAGCCCCAGCATTTT.